The sequence of this TCR beta chain was determined in a study of identical twins. Study results and caveats: The authors noted that invariant MAIT and iNKT cells could partly confound zero-insertion analyses.

Regarding this clonotype: Its antigen is unidentified.

Germline V CDR1 and CDR2: DFQATT, SNEGSKA (reference sequence). Trimming removed 0 bases from V and 4 bases from J, with 11 bases in between. This CDR3 is built from 14 residues. A universal primer binding site was introduced by template switching. The final cDNA contained unique molecular identifiers. TCRdb reprocessed the 5' RACE reads with MiXCR, giving one entry per CDR3 protein. The table includes approximately 350,000 distinct CDR3 sequences, 9% to 15% detected once. The sample was also linked to a second study, of yellow fever vaccine responses in identical twins.

The J gene is TRBJ2-3, the V gene TRBV20-1; a possible D gene is TRBD1 (5 bases). Sequenced: CD8+ T cells sorted from blood. The receptor was derived from a woman aged 18-29 years in good health. CDR3 protein: CSARDEWGADTQYF. CDR3 coding DNA: TGCAGTGCTAGAGATGAGTGGGGCGCAGATACGCAGTATTTT.